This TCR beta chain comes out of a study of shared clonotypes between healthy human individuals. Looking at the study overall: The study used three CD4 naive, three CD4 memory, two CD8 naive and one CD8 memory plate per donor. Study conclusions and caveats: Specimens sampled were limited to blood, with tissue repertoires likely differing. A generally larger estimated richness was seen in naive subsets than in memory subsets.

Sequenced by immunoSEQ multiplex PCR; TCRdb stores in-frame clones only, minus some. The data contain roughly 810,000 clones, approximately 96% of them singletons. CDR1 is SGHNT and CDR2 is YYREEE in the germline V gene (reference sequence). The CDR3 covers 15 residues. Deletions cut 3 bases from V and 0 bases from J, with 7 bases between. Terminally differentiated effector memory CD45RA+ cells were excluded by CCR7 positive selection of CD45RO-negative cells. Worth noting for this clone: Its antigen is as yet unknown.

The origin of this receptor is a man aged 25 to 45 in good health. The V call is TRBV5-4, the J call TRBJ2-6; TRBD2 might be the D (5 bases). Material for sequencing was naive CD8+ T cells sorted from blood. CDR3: CASSSEGSGANVLTF. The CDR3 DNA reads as TGTGCCAGCAGCTCCGAGGGCTCTGGGGCCAACGTCCTGACTTTC.